This T cell receptor beta chain was profiled in a study of type 1 and type 2 diabetes patients. Overall study context: Samples came from type 1 diabetic, type 2 diabetic or nondiabetic people, recruited in China. T cells were magnetically sorted from PBMCs as CD4+ or CD8+ subsets. Findings and caveats of the study: Type 1 diabetes repertoires were significantly less diverse than type 2 diabetes ones.

Details on this clonotype: Its specificity is not known.

Germline CDR1 reads LNHDA; CDR2 reads SQIVND (reference sequence). The CDR3 sequence is 15 residues long. Trimming pared 6 bases from V and 7 bases from J, leaving 16 bases between. Anyone with other autoimmune disease or infection in the prior four weeks was excluded. Genomic DNA was the PCR template. Amplification of the beta chain CDR3 used 30 forward and 13 reverse multiplex primers. TCRdb re-derived calls from the multiplex PCR reads in MiXCR, one entry per CDR3 protein. Of under 300,000 distinct CDR3 sequences listed, 47% were seen once; the top ten hold about 13%. V and J are TRBV19 and TRBJ1-6, with D possibly TRBD1 on 5 matching bases. Material for sequencing was peripheral blood mononuclear cells (PBMCs). The clonotype was recovered from a man aged 18 to 29 with type 2 diabetes. The CDR3 DNA reads TGTGCCAGTAGACCTTCGAGGGGTCAGAATTCACCCCTCCACTTT. Translated: CASRPSRGQNSPLHF.